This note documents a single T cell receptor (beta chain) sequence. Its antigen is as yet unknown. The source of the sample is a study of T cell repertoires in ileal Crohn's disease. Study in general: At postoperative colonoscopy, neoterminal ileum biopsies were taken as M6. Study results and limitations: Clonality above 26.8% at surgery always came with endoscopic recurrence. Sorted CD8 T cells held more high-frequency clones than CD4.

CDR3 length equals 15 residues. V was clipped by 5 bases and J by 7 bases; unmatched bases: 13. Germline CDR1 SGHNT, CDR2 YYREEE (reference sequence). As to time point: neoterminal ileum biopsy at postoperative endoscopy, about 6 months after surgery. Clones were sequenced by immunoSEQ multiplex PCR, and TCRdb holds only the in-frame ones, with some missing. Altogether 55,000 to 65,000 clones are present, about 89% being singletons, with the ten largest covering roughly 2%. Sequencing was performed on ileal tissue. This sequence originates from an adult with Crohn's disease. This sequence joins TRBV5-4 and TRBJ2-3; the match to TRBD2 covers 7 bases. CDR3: CASSSYGAGVNTQYF. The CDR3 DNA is TGTGCCAGCAGTTCCTACGGGGCGGGGGTAAATACGCAGTATTTT.